The T cell receptor beta chain described here comes from a study of Graves' ophthalmopathy and Graves' hyperthyroidism. Overall study: Ophthalmopathy not arising within 18 months of follow-up defined hyperthyroidism as stable.

Notes on this clonotype: The antigen remains undetermined.

Excluded were patients with other autoimmune diseases, uncontrolled infections, pregnancy or lactation. Study observations and caveats: The model's prediction of ophthalmopathy progression had just over 70% sensitivity and 72% to 80% specificity.

The CDR3 spans 14 residues. CDR1 and CDR2 (germline): DFQATT, SNEGSKA (reference sequence). Trimming cost V 2 bases and J 7 bases, with 12 bases left between them. Investigators amplified TCR beta CDR3 regions from RNA transcripts. Second-round multiplex PCR followed a first-round RT-PCR using HTBI primers. TCRdb independently ran MiXCR on the multiplex PCR reads; one entry per CDR3 protein. The sample comprises over a million distinct CDR3 sequences, 35% to 45% of which are singletons, and more than 9.5% rests with the top ten. The TCR was taken from an adult man with Graves' hyperthyroidism. The sequencing input was peripheral blood or thyroid tissue (not recorded which). The chain has TRBV20-1 and TRBJ1-6; D remains ambiguous. The CDR3 spells CSARRGRRNSPLHF. In DNA, the CDR3 is TGCAGTGCTAGACGCGGGCGACGGAATTCACCCCTCCACTTT.